This TCR beta chain comes out of a study of vaccination effects on CD4 cells after COVID-19. Expansion of antigen-specific CD4+ T cells with viral peptide pools was carried out by the ViraFEST assay before sequencing. The culture ran for nine to eleven days, and then CD4+ T cells were isolated. It was two doses of either the BNT162b2 or mRNA-1273 vaccine that participants received. Nucleocapsid antibody tests were negative, and the vaccine recipients had no prior SARS-CoV-2 infection. Around 2.2 million PBMC were seeded per well and grown in the presence of roughly 11 IU/ml IL-2 and around 10 ug/ml peptides. Cultures received IL-2 medium that replaced half the medium on days 3 and 7. The data were produced by immunoSEQ multiplex PCR, yet TCRdb's version contains in-frame clones alone and is incomplete. Of about 66,000 clones listed, about 80% were seen once; the top ten hold around 0.95%. To note about this clone: Antigen unknown.

The CDR3 length is 13 residues. V was shortened by 0 bases and J by 6 bases, with 9 bases between the two germline ends. CDR1 MNHEY and CDR2 SVGAGI come from the germline V gene. The material sequenced was CD4+ T cells from PBMCs cultured with HCoV-OC43 spike peptides, taken after COVID-19 vaccination. Subset specified: HCoV-OC43 spike overlapping peptide pool stimulation. This clonotype was obtained from a human donor who received a COVID-19 vaccine. The chain carries TRBV6-5 and TRBJ2-7; D is unclear. CDR3 coding DNA: TGTGCCAGCAGTTACTCTAGCCCTTGCGAGCAGTACGTC. Protein: CASSYSSPCEQYV.